The present entry profiles one T cell receptor beta chain with its context. Antigen specificity is unknown. Trimming took 6 bases from V and 6 from J, leaving 14 bases between them. The CDR3 covers 12 residues. From germline, CDR1 is SQVTM and CDR2 ANQGSEA. The data were taken from a study of T cell responses to AZD1222 COVID-19 vaccine. Study details: Combined were second doses at about 4 or about 12 weeks. Study results and caveats: The donor cohort was predominantly white British with a female majority, and clonal diversity may have been underestimated. At baseline, just a handful of AZD1222 recipients tested seropositive.

Profiling relied on immunoSEQ multiplex PCR, and the TCRdb table lists in-frame clones only, not all of them. The data show some 120,000 clones, 87% seen once. The input for sequencing was peripheral blood, taken on day 0 of AZD1222 vaccination. The source is an adult in good health. This sequence joins TRBV29-1 and TRBJ1-2; D is possibly TRBD1 (5 bases). The CDR3, as DNA: TGCAGCGTGGAGTGGGACGGAAATGGCTACACCTTC. It specifies CSVEWDGNGYTF.